Presented here are 22 T cell receptor beta chains from one specimen sequenced in a study of T cell changes during pregnancy in multiple sclerosis. TCRdb's copy holds only in-frame clones and misses some; the assay was immunoSEQ multiplex PCR. The sample includes about 100,000 clones, approximately 91% of them seen just once. Sequencing was performed on peripheral blood, taken after pregnancy. These receptors all come from a female donor with multiple sclerosis, enrolled in a pregnancy study.

The chain links TRBV5-1 to TRBJ2-2; TRBD2 matches 9 bases. Germline trimming cut 4 bases from V and 2 bases from J; bases unmatched to any gene: 12. The germline V gene encodes CDR1 SGHRS and CDR2 YFSETQ. This CDR3 contains 18 residues. The CDR3 DNA reads TGCGCCAGCAGCCCTGGAGGGCTAGCGGGGATTAACACCGGGGAGCTGTTTTTT. It codes for CASSPGGLAGINTGELFF.

In nucleotides, the CDR3 is TGCGCCAGCAGCCTGGGACAGGGGGAAGGCTACACCTTC. Amino acid sequence: CASSLGQGEGYTF. The chain combines TRBV5-1 with TRBJ1-2; TRBD1 matches 11 bases. The V and J ends lost 4 bases and 8 bases, in that order; junction bases with no gene match: 4. The CDR3 length is 13 residues. CDR1 SGHRS and CDR2 YFSETQ come from the germline V gene.

This sequence joins TRBV14 and TRBJ1-1, with TRBD1 as a possible D gene (6 bases). Germline values: CDR1 SGHDN, CDR2 FVKESK. The CDR3 runs to 15 residues. Trimming removed 2 bases from V and 3 bases from J, with 13 bases in between. The CDR3 nucleotides read TGTGCCAGCAGCCAATTACAGGGTATTCACACTGAAGCTTTCTTT. Its translation is CASSQLQGIHTEAFF.

This chain connects TRBV2 to TRBJ1-6, with 11 positions matching TRBD1. The trim removed 6 bases at V and 0 bases at J, leaving 16 bases unmatched. Germline V gene lookup returns CDR1 SNHLY and CDR2 FYNNEI. This CDR3 contains 21 residues. The CDR3 DNA is TGTGCCAGCAGGAGCAATATGAGGTGGACAGGGGGCCGCTCCTATAATTCACCCCTCCACTTT. It encodes CASRSNMRWTGGRSYNSPLHF.

V gene TRBV4-1 combines with J gene TRBJ2-7; D is perhaps TRBD2 (6 bases). Trimming took 0 bases from V and 5 from J, leaving 14 bases between them. CDR1 and CDR2 from the germline V gene are MGHRA and YSYEKL. This CDR3 contains 15 residues. The CDR3 loop is CASSQDLQLANEQYF. The CDR3 region has the DNA TGCGCCAGCAGCCAAGATCTTCAACTAGCCAACGAGCAGTACTTC.

For the CDR3, the DNA is TGCGCCAGCAGCTGGGAGGAGGCCCCTGACGAGCAGTACTTC. Translated, it gives CASSWEEAPDEQYF. The chain combines TRBV5-1 with TRBJ2-7; D possibly corresponds to TRBD2 (6 bases). The V end lost 3 bases, the J end lost 5 bases, and 15 bases lay between the germline ends. The CDR3 sequence is 14 residues long. Germline V gene sequence: CDR1 SGHRS, CDR2 YFSETQ.

A few counts support this clone. The chain is built from TRBV6-4 and TRBJ2-1; 15 positions match TRBD2. V lost 4 bases, J lost 10 bases, and 2 bases stayed unmatched. The CDR3 has 14 residues. Per the germline V gene, CDR1 is MRHNA and CDR2 is SNTAGT. CDR3 DNA: TGTGCCAGCAGTGGGACTAGCGGGGGGGACGAGCAGTTCTTC. Its translation is CASSGTSGGDEQFF.

The chain uses TRBV21-1 and TRBJ1-1; TRBD1, as called in the table, went unchecked against the DNA. TRBV21-1 counts as a pseudogene. The CDR3 contains 18 residues. CDR3 residues: CASSWVGRGPQKNTEAFF. CDR3 nucleotide sequence: TGTGCCAGCAGCTGGGTGGGCAGGGGGCCACAAAAGAACACTGAAGCTTTCTTT.

In its sample, this clone was seen once. The chain couples TRBV4-2 to TRBJ2-1, with TRBD2 matching over 7 bases. Losses at the gene ends were 0 bases for V and 6 bases for J; bases not matched to a gene: 8. The V gene's germline CDR1 is LGHNA and CDR2 YNFKEQ. CDR3 length: 16 amino acids. The CDR3 DNA follows: TGTGCCAGCAGCCAAGATGGTAGTGGGGGGGGCAATGAGCAGTTCTTC. Protein sequence: CASSQDGSGGGNEQFF.

V is TRBV19 and J is TRBJ1-3; TRBD1 matches 7 bases. This CDR3 contains 16 residues. V was pared by 7 bases and J by 1 base, with 10 bases of the junction left unmatched. The germline V gene has CDR1 LNHDA and CDR2 SQIVND (reference sequence). The CDR3 protein is CASTSRGRRSGNTIYF. CDR3 nucleotide sequence: TGTGCCAGTACCTCGAGGGGGCGCAGATCTGGAAACACCATATATTTT.

This clone has just one count. This sequence joins TRBV7-9 and TRBJ2-5; a possible D gene is TRBD1 (7 bases). The CDR3 extends over 14 amino acids. Germline lookup yields CDR1 SEHNR and CDR2 FQNEAQ (reference sequence). V shed 5 bases and J shed 5 bases, with 15 bases lying between them. The CDR3 DNA reads TGTGCCAGCAGCCCCCGACAGGGAGGTGAGACCCAGTACTTC. Translating it yields CASSPRQGGETQYF. The full variable domain, with the rest looked up from reference TRBV7-9 and TRBJ2-5, is DTGVSQNPRHKITKRGQNVTFRCDPISEHNRLYWYRQTLGQGPEFLTYFQNEAQLEKSRLLSDRFSAERPKGSFSTLEIQRTEQGDSAMYLCASSPRQGGETQYFGPGTRLLVL.

The chain has TRBV7-3 and TRBJ1-3; D call uncertain. This CDR3 is 14 amino acids long. V lost 1 base and J lost 0, with 4 bases in between. From germline, CDR1 is SGHTA and CDR2 FQGTGA. Written as DNA, the CDR3 is TGTGCCAGCAGCTTAATGAGCTCTGGAAACACCATATATTTT. It specifies CASSLMSSGNTIYF. Full variable domain (rest looked up from reference TRBV7-3 and TRBJ1-3): GAGVSQTPSNKVTEKGKYVELRCDPISGHTALYWYRQSLGQGPEFLIYFQGTGAADDSGLPNDRFFAVRPEGSVSTLKIQRTERGDSAVYLCASSLMSSGNTIYFGEGSWLTVV.

This chain connects TRBV20-1 to TRBJ2-1, with D unclear. Between the trimmed V and J ends, which lost 6 bases and 4 bases, there was a span of 7 bases. Germline V gene data show CDR1 as DFQATT and CDR2 as SNEGSKA (reference sequence). The CDR3 has 11 amino acids. This CDR3 is CSALRYNEQFF. The CDR3 DNA reads TGCAGTGCCCTTCGTTACAATGAGCAGTTCTTC.

The chain couples TRBV18 to TRBJ2-2; D may be TRBD1 (6 bases). CDR3 size: 16 residues. V dropped 3 bases and J dropped 0 bases, with 11 bases sitting between them. In germline, CDR1 is KGHSH, CDR2 LQKENI. The CDR3 coding sequence is TGTGCCAGCTCACCCACAGGGATTACGAACACCGGGGAGCTGTTTTTT. This sequence encodes CASSPTGITNTGELFF. The full variable domain, with the rest looked up from reference TRBV18 and TRBJ2-2, is NAGVMQNPRHLVRRRGQEARLRCSPMKGHSHVYWYRQLPEEGLKFMVYLQKENIIDESGMPKERFSAEFPKEGPSILRIQQVVRGDSAAYFCASSPTGITNTGELFFGEGSRLTVL.

The gene calls are TRBV7-8 and TRBJ1-3; TRBD1 matches at 8 bases. The CDR3 is 13 amino acids. Germline values: CDR1 SGHVS, CDR2 FQNEAQ. V trimming: 11 bases; J trimming: 2 bases; junction bases outside the gene matches: 5. This chain's CDR3 is CAVDRGPGNTIYF. In DNA form, the CDR3 reads TGTGCCGTCGACAGGGGCCCTGGAAACACCATATATTTT.

J is TRBJ2-7 and V is TRBV6-1, with 8 bases aligning to TRBD1. This CDR3 has 14 amino acids. J gave up 3 bases and V 5 bases, and 6 bases lay outside the gene matches. In germline, CDR1 is MNHNS, CDR2 SASEGT. The CDR3 sequence is CASSSGQGGYEQYF. DNA for the CDR3: TGTGCCAGCAGTTCTGGACAGGGAGGCTACGAGCAGTACTTC.

V is TRBV15 and J is TRBJ1-1; D is undetermined. Trimming shortened V by 7 bases and J by 0 bases, and 9 bases separated the two germline ends. The length of the CDR3 is 13 residues. Germline CDR1 and CDR2: LNHNV and YYDKDF (reference sequence). CDR3 sequence: CATTEVMNTEAFF. CDR3 DNA: TGTGCCACCACAGAGGTGATGAACACTGAAGCTTTCTTT.

The chain couples TRBV10-3 to TRBJ1-2; no definite D call. V was clipped by 5 bases and J by 8 bases, with 15 bases between them. The CDR3 contains 13 residues. Germline CDR1 reads ENHRY; CDR2 reads SYGVKD. CDR3 nucleotides: TGTGCCATCAGTCTTTCAGAGGGCAAAGGCTACACCTTC. Protein product: CAISLSEGKGYTF.

This clone was seen just once. The CDR3 DNA sequence: TGTGCCAGCAGCGAGCCCGACAGAAGGAACACTGAAGCTTTCTTT. Protein: CASSEPDRRNTEAFF. V is TRBV6-1 and J is TRBJ1-1; a possible D gene is TRBD1 (5 bases). Trimming removed 6 bases at V and 1 base at J, with 15 bases between. CDR1 is MNHNS, CDR2 SASEGT, per germline. The CDR3 covers 15 residues.

This clone was picked up many times. This specimen includes other DNA sequences encoding the same CDR3. The chain employs TRBV29-1 and TRBJ1-3; no clear D. In germline, CDR1 is SQVTM, CDR2 ANQGSEA. V was pared by 4 bases and J by 4 bases, with 5 bases between. The CDR3 is 11 amino acids. The CDR3 nucleotides are TGCAGCGTTGTTCTAGGAAACACCATATATTTT. It is translated as CSVVLGNTIYF.

The chain links TRBV7-9 to TRBJ2-1; no reliable D call. CDR1 and CDR2 (germline): SEHNR, FQNEAQ (reference sequence). V was cut by 2 bases and J by 4 bases, with 6 bases left in between. The CDR3 has 13 residues. The CDR3 DNA follows: TGTGCCAGCAGCTTAAGTACATACAATGAGCAGTTCTTC. Translated, it gives CASSLSTYNEQFF. The full variable domain, its missing parts supplied by reference TRBV7-9 and TRBJ2-1, is DTGVSQNPRHKITKRGQNVTFRCDPISEHNRLYWYRQTLGQGPEFLTYFQNEAQLEKSRLLSDRFSAERPKGSFSTLEIQRTEQGDSAMYLCASSLSTYNEQFFGPGTRLTVL.

V and J are TRBV9 and TRBJ2-3; 7 bases fit TRBD2. The CDR3 totals 16 residues. Losses at the gene ends were 2 bases for V and 2 bases for J; bases not matched to a gene: 8. Per the germline V gene, CDR1 is SGDLS and CDR2 is YYNGEE. The CDR3 protein is CASSVRGVYFTDTQYF. The CDR3 region has the DNA TGTGCCAGCAGCGTCCGGGGGGTTTACTTCACAGATACGCAGTATTTT.